The T cell receptor beta chain described here comes from a study of response to subunit inactivated influenza vaccine. Points from the study as a whole: Every seasonal influenza vaccination brings in few new T cells, the authors suggested.

The V end lost 0 bases, the J end lost 2 bases, and 8 bases lay between the germline ends. Per the germline V gene, CDR1 is SGHTA and CDR2 is FQGNSA. The CDR3 extends over 15 amino acids. The table lists this clonotype with a few counts. Its antigen remains unidentified. TCRdb itself ran the RT-PCR reads through MiXCR, one entry per CDR3 protein. This repertoire shows over 150,000 distinct CDR3 sequences, roughly a tenth found once; its top ten account for around 12%. The TCR sequence derives from a man aged 50 to 60 who received an inactivated influenza vaccine. The genes are TRBV7-2 and TRBJ1-3, with D perhaps TRBD1 (6 bases). The sample was non-naive T cells sorted from PBMCs, taken roughly 6 weeks after vaccination. The CDR3 reads CASSLAGATGNTIYF. CDR3 DNA: TGTGCCAGCAGCTTAGCGGGGGCAACTGGAAACACCATATATTTT. The whole variable domain, filled in from reference TRBV7-2 and TRBJ1-3, reads GAGVSQSPSNKVTEKGKDVELRCDPISGHTALYWYRQSLGQGLEFLIYFQGNSAPDKSGLPSDRFSAERTGGSVSTLTIQRTQQEDSAVYLCASSLAGATGNTIYFGEGSWLTVV.